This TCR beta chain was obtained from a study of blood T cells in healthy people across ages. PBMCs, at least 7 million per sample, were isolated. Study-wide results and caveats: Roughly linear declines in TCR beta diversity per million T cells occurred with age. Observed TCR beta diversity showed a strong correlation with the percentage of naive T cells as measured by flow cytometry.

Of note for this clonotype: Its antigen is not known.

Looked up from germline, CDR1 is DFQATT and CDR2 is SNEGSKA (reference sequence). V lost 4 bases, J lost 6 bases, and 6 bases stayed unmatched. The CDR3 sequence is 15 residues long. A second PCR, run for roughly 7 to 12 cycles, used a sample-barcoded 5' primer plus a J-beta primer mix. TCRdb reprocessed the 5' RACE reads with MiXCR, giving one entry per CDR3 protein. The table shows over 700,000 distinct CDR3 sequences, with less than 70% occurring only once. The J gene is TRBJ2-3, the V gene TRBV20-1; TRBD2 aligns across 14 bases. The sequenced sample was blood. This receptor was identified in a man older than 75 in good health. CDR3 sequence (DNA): TGCAGTGCTATGACTAGCGGGAGGGGGGAGGATACGCAGTATTTT. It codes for CSAMTSGRGEDTQYF.